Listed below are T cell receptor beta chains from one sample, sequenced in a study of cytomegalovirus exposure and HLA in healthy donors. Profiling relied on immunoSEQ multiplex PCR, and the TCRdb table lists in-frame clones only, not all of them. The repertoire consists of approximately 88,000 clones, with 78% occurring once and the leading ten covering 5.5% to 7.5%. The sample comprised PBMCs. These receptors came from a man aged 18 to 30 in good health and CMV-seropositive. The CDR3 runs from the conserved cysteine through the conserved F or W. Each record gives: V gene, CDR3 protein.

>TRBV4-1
CASSHPLAMGAKELFF
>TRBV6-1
CASSDPGLAFSYEQYF
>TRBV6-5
CASSDQGSSYNEQFF
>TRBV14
CASSHRRQGGSEAFF
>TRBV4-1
CASSQVGSTGELFF
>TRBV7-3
CASSSPSTDTQYF
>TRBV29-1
CSVGLDFTSTDTQYF
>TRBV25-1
CASSSRGTDTQYF
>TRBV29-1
CSAALGQTNTEAFF
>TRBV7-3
CASSADQGSNQPQHF
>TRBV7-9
CASSLLAGSTDTQYF
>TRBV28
CASLPRDIAYEQYF
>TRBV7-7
CASSQGTGASYEQYF
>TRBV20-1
CSAGRGDTQYF
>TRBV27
CASADRYYEQYF
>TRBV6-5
CASSYSKGALMNEQFF
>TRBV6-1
CASSAPGLVGGEQFF
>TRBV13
CASSFAVYEQYF
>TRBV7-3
CASSLVVGQNEQFF
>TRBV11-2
CASSLGWESPGELFF
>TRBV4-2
CASSQDVTKGGENIQYF
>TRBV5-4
CASSSTGGTKNIQYF
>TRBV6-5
CASSSTNTGELFF
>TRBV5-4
CASSAGTSGHTSYEQYF
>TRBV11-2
CASSTTTGGTDTQYF
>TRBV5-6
CASSLGGIPDTQYF
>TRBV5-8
CASSSDRGHGYTF
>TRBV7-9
CASSSNGYTF
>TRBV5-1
CASSPGTGIGGTEAFF